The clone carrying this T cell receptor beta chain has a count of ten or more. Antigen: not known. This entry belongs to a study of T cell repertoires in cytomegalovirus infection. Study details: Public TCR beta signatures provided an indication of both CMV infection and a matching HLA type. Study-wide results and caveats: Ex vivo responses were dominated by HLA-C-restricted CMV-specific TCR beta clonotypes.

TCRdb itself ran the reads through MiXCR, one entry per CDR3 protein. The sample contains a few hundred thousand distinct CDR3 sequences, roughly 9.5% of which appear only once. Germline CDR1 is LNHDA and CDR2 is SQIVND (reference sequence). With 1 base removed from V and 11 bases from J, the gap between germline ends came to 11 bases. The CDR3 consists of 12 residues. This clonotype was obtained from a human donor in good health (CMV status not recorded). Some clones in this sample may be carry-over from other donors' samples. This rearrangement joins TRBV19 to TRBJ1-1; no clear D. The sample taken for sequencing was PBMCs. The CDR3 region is CASSIGGDSAFF. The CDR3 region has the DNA TGTGCCAGTAGTATAGGCGGTGATTCGGCTTTCTTT.